These 24 T cell receptor beta chains originate from one sample sequenced in a study of blood T cells in healthy people across ages. A second roughly 7 to 12 cycle PCR used barcoded and J-beta primers. TCRdb analysed the 5' RACE reads with MiXCR anew, one entry per CDR3 protein. The table has some 1.5 million distinct CDR3 sequences, approximately 30% seen once. Sequencing was performed on blood. These receptors all come from a woman in her twenties or thirties in good health.

This clonotype was seen a few times. The chain joins TRBV12-3 or TRBV12-4 to TRBJ1-2, with D unresolved. The CDR3 sequence is 14 residues long. Deletions cut 1 base from V and 8 bases from J, with 14 bases between. Here the CDR3 reads CASSLGQSIKGYTF. DNA of the CDR3: TGTGCCAGCAGTTTAGGGCAGTCAATCAAGGGCTACACCTTC.

This clonotype was observed a few times. The chain joins TRBV5-1 to TRBJ2-5; TRBD2 agrees at 10 bases. The CDR3 loop spans 14 amino acids. CDR1 and CDR2 (germline): SGHRS, YFSETQ. Germline trimming cut 7 bases from V and 5 bases from J; bases unmatched to any gene: 8. CDR3 sequence: CASAGLAEEETQYF. The CDR3 region has the DNA TGCGCCAGCGCTGGACTAGCGGAGGAGGAGACCCAGTACTTC.

The gene calls are TRBV7-2 and TRBJ2-1; D perhaps matches TRBD2 (6 bases). Germline V gene data show CDR1 as SGHTA and CDR2 as FQGNSA. V dropped 7 bases and J dropped 3 bases, with 16 bases sitting between them. CDR3 length: 15 residues. The CDR3 sequence is CASTKRGDLYNEQFF. The CDR3 nucleotides are TGTGCCAGCACCAAACGCGGGGATCTCTACAATGAGCAGTTCTTC.

The chain has TRBV19 and TRBJ2-7, with D possibly TRBD2 on 6 matching bases. V gave up 2 bases and J gave up 5 bases, with 10 bases separating them. Germline V lookup: CDR1 LNHDA, CDR2 SQIVND (reference sequence). This CDR3 region has 13 residues. The CDR3 spells CASSINTGDEQYF. CDR3 coding DNA: TGTGCCAGTAGTATAAATACGGGGGACGAGCAGTACTTC.

This clonotype came up many times. The J gene is TRBJ1-2, the V gene TRBV7-3; tentative D call: TRBD1 (5 bases). The CDR3 spans 15 residues. V was clipped by 2 bases and J by 8 bases, with 18 bases between them. Germline V lookup: CDR1 SGHTA, CDR2 FQGTGA. Here the CDR3 reads CASSLSQGSAGGYTF. Here the CDR3 DNA reads TGTGCCAGCAGCTTATCCCAGGGTTCCGCGGGCGGCTACACCTTC.

The gene calls are TRBV6-2 or TRBV6-3 and TRBJ2-5, with 7 bases that match TRBD1. Germline loops: CDR1 MNHEY, CDR2 SVGEGT. The V and J ends lost 5 bases and 5 bases, in that order; junction bases with no gene match: 11. The CDR3 is made up of 15 amino acids. DNA for the CDR3: TGTGCCAGCAGTGACCCCGGGACAGCAAAGGAGACCCAGTACTTC. This gives the protein CASSDPGTAKETQYF.

This clonotype was seen only a few times. The chain combines TRBV4-3 with TRBJ2-1; 8 positions match TRBD2. There are 16 residues in the CDR3. Germline V gene lookup returns CDR1 LGHNA and CDR2 YSLEER. V dropped 2 bases and J dropped 12; count of bases not matched to a gene: 15. CDR3 DNA sequence: TGCGCCAGCAGCCAATCAGAAAGGACTAGCTTCTACGGGCAGTTCTTC. Translation: CASSQSERTSFYGQFF.

This clonotype was counted many times. The chain couples TRBV12-3 or TRBV12-4 to TRBJ2-1; the D is unclear. The CDR3 spans 14 residues. The germline V and J ends were trimmed by 6 bases and 0 bases, with 9 bases remaining between them. CDR3 nucleotide sequence: TGTGCCAGCAGCATTCTTATCTCCTACAATGAGCAGTTCTTC. Translating gives CASSILISYNEQFF.

The chain recombines TRBV7-9 with TRBJ2-1, with D perhaps TRBD2 (6 bases). Germline values: CDR1 SEHNR, CDR2 FQNEAQ (reference sequence). V shed 5 bases and J shed 8 bases, with 16 bases lying between them. The CDR3 length is 14 residues. The CDR3, as DNA: TGTGCCAGCAGCGGGGGACTGGTGTACGATGAGCAGTTCTTC. Protein product: CASSGGLVYDEQFF.

This clonotype has only a few counts. V is TRBV5-1 and J is TRBJ2-5; 7 bases agree with TRBD1. CDR1 and CDR2 (germline): SGHRS, YFSETQ. This CDR3 has 16 amino acids. V shed 0 bases and J 4 bases; nucleotides not matched to a gene: 9. The CDR3 nucleotides read TGCGCCAGCAGCTTGGAAGAGGGGGCCTTATCAGAGACCCAGTACTTC. Residues: CASSLEEGALSETQYF.

The V and J genes are TRBV11-2 and TRBJ1-4; TRBD1 agrees at 9 bases. This CDR3 contains 17 residues. Germline V gives CDR1 SGHAT, CDR2 FQNNGV. Losses at the gene ends were 5 bases for V and 0 bases for J; bases not matched to a gene: 7. The CDR3 protein is CASSPGTGISTNEKLFF. The CDR3 DNA is TGTGCCAGCAGCCCCGGGACAGGGATTTCAACTAATGAAAAACTGTTTTTT.

This clonotype has a handful of counts. The chain is built from TRBV12-3 or TRBV12-4 and TRBJ2-3, with D possibly matching TRBD1 (5 bases). Trimming removed 7 bases at V and 6 bases at J, with 11 bases between. The CDR3 runs 12 residues. In nucleotides, the CDR3 is TGTGCCAGCACCATTAGGGGTGATACGCAGTATTTT. As protein: CASTIRGDTQYF.

This clonotype has only a few counts. J is TRBJ1-1 and V is TRBV12-5, with a tentative D call TRBD1 (6 bases). Germline CDR1 LGHNT, CDR2 FRNRAP. The CDR3 consists of 13 residues. CDR3 loop: CAAGLGGEAEAFF. The CDR3 region has the DNA TGTGCCGCAGGTCTCGGGGGCGAAGCTGAAGCTTTCTTT.

This chain uses TRBV11-3 with TRBJ2-5, with TRBD1 as a possible D gene (6 bases). The V gene lost 3 bases and the J gene lost 11 bases, with 19 bases spanning the gap. This CDR3 spans 14 amino acids. The germline V gene has CDR1 SGHNT and CDR2 YENEEA. The CDR3 reads CASSFRGDDNEQYF. The CDR3 DNA reads TGTGCCAGCAGCTTCAGGGGAGACGACAATGAGCAGTACTTC.

The chain has TRBV28 and TRBJ2-5; 10 bases agree with TRBD2. The V and J ends lost 5 bases and 5 bases, in that order; junction bases with no gene match: 14. Germline CDR1 MDHEN, CDR2 SYDVKM. This CDR3 has 17 residues. CDR3 DNA: TGTGCCAGCAGTCCTCCAATCGGGACTAGCGCTTATGAGACCCAGTACTTC. Translated, it gives CASSPPIGTSAYETQYF.

The rearrangement joins TRBV7-6 to TRBJ2-7; D is perhaps TRBD1 or TRBD2 (6 bases each). The CDR3 extends over 15 amino acids. Trimming stripped 1 base from V and 5 bases from J, with 15 bases between. Germline CDR1 is SGHVS and CDR2 is FNYEAQ. The CDR3 bases are TGTGCCAGCAGCTTAGGGGGGCGGGATCGTGACGAGCAGTACTTC. It encodes CASSLGGRDRDEQYF. The entire variable domain, with the rest obtained from reference TRBV7-6 and TRBJ2-7, is as follows: GAGVSQSPRYKVTKRGQDVALRCDPISGHVSLYWYRQALGQGPEFLTYFNYEAQQDKSGLPNDRFSAERPEGSISTLTIQRTEQRDSAMYRCASSLGGRDRDEQYFGPGTRLTVT.

This clonotype was seen at least ten times. The chain joins TRBV7-2 to TRBJ2-7; D is possibly TRBD1 or TRBD2 (5 bases each). This CDR3 region has 15 residues. Germline CDR1 is SGHTA and CDR2 is FQGNSA. V was shortened by 2 bases and J by 3 bases, with 14 bases between the two germline ends. The CDR3 is CASSLFVLGDYEQYF. In nucleotides, the CDR3 is TGTGCCAGCAGCTTATTCGTACTAGGGGACTACGAGCAGTACTTC.

This clonotype was seen ten or more times. The chain combines TRBV20-1 with TRBJ2-7; 10 positions match TRBD2. The V gene end was trimmed by 5 bases and the J gene end by 4 bases; junction bases not matched to a gene: 8. The CDR3 loop spans 14 amino acids. CDR1 is DFQATT and CDR2 is SNEGSKA in the germline V gene (reference sequence). CDR3 DNA sequence: TGCAGTGCTTCTGGACTAGCGGATCTATACGAGCAGTACTTC. Residues: CSASGLADLYEQYF.

V usage is TRBV20-1 and J usage is TRBJ1-1; no reliable D call. Germline V CDR1 and CDR2: DFQATT, SNEGSKA (reference sequence). The V end was cut by 2 bases, the J end by 8 bases, with 12 bases between. The CDR3 is 12 amino acids. CDR3 amino acids: CSARIQPQEAFF. The CDR3 bases are TGCAGTGCTAGAATCCAACCGCAGGAAGCTTTCTTT.

This clonotype was found a few times. The chain recombines TRBV5-1 with TRBJ2-1; TRBD2 might be the D (6 bases). This CDR3 is 16 amino acids long. Germline CDR1 and CDR2: SGHRS and YFSETQ. V was pared by 2 bases and J by 0 bases, with 12 bases between. CDR3 sequence: CASSFRAGTSYNEQFF. The CDR3 DNA sequence: TGCGCCAGCAGCTTTCGGGCGGGGACCTCCTACAATGAGCAGTTCTTC.

The table lists this clonotype with a few counts. V gene TRBV7-2 combines with J gene TRBJ2-3; TRBD2 aligns across 8 bases. The CDR3 length is 15 residues. V trimming: 3 bases; J trimming: 3 bases; junction bases outside the gene matches: 5. Germline-derived CDR1 and CDR2 are SGHTA and FQGNSA. CDR3 amino acids: CASSFLAGMTDTQYF. CDR3 nucleotides: TGTGCCAGCAGCTTCCTAGCGGGCATGACAGATACGCAGTATTTT.

The chain joins TRBV20-1 to TRBJ2-1; the D is unclear. V lost 3 bases and J 6 bases, leaving 9 bases between the germline ends. The CDR3 is 12 amino acids. The germline gives CDR1 DFQATT, CDR2 SNEGSKA (reference sequence). CDR3 loop: CSASHQVNEQFF. In DNA, the CDR3 is TGCAGTGCTAGTCACCAGGTCAATGAGCAGTTCTTC.

As for this clonotype: Germline is not matched at one junction end, which may reflect a read error. The chain joins TRBV4-3 to TRBJ1-6; D is uncertain. The CDR3 spans 16 residues. In germline, CDR1 is LGHNA, CDR2 YSLEER. CDR3 sequence: CASSQEVRGSNSPLHF. CDR3 sequence (DNA): TGCGCCAGCAGTCAAGAAGTCCGTGGGTCGAATTCACCCCTCCACTTT.

This clonotype was seen a few times. The germline gene is not matched at one end of the junction; a read error may be the cause. V and J are TRBV20-1 and TRBJ2-3; D is possibly TRBD2 (6 bases). The CDR3 covers 17 residues. Germline V gene sequence: CDR1 DFQATT, CDR2 SNEGSKA (reference sequence). CDR3 sequence: CSTSSFGGAIRTDTQYF. For the CDR3, the DNA is TGCAGTACTAGCTCTTTCGGCGGGGCGATCCGCACAGATACGCAGTATTTT.